The T cell receptor beta chain described here comes from a study of T-cell reconstitution after alpha-beta-depleted transplantation in children. For TCRbeta, the library was prepared with unique molecular identifiers. From the PCR reads, TCRdb called clonotypes with MiXCR, one entry per CDR3 protein. Altogether over 400,000 distinct CDR3 sequences are present, approximately 42% being singletons, with the ten largest covering roughly 27%. Details on this clonotype: The target antigen is unknown.

Findings and caveats of the study: Approximately two months post-transplant, alpha-beta T cells reportedly originated from several hundred expanded graft clones. The main origin of T-cell counts and diversity one year after transplant was newly produced T cells.

Trimming cost V 6 bases and J 6 bases, with 20 bases left between them. Germline V lookup: CDR1 KGHSH, CDR2 LQKENI. This CDR3 is built from 15 residues. The chain employs TRBV18 and TRBJ1-2; D is ambiguous. The sequencing here drew on PBMCs, taken before TCRalphabeta/CD19-depleted stem cell transplant. The source is a girl aged 2 to 9 with aplastic anemia, due to receive a stem cell transplant. CDR3 bases: TGTGCCAGCTCCGCGGGCCACCGACCTATTCATGGCTACACCTTC. It yields the protein CASSAGHRPIHGYTF. Full variable domain (outside the CDR3, taken from reference TRBV18 and TRBJ1-2): NAGVMQNPRHLVRRRGQEARLRCSPMKGHSHVYWYRQLPEEGLKFMVYLQKENIIDESGMPKERFSAEFPKEGPSILRIQQVVRGDSAAYFCASSAGHRPIHGYTFGSGTRLTVV.